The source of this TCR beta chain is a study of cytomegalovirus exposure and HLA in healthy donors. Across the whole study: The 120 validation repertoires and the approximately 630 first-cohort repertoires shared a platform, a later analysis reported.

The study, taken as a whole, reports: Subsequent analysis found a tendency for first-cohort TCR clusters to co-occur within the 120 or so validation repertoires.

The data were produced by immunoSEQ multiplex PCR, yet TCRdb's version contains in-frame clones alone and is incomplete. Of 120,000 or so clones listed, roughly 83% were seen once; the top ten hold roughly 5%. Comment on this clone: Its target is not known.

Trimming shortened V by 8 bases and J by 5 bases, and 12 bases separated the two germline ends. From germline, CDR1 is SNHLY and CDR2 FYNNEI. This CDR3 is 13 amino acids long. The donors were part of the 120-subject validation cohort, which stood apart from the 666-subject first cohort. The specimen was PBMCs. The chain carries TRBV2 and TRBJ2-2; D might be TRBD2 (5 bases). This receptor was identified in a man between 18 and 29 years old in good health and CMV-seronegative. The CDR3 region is CASQRGSTGELFF. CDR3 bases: TGTGCCAGCCAGCGAGGGTCTACCGGGGAGCTGTTTTTT.